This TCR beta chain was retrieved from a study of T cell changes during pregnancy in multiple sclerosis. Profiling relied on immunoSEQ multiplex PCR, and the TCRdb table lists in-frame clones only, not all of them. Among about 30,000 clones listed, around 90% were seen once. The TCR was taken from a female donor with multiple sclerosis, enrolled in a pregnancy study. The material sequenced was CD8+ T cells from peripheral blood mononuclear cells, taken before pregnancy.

The CDR3 bases are TGTGCCACCAGCGGCGGACAGGGGATTTTGGAGACCCAGTACTTC. Translating it yields CATSGGQGILETQYF. The chain uses TRBV15 and TRBJ2-5; TRBD1 agrees at 9 bases. Germline-derived CDR1 and CDR2 are LNHNV and YYDKDF (reference sequence). CDR3 length equals 15 residues. V trimming: 5 bases; J trimming: 5 bases; junction bases outside the gene matches: 9. Combining the CDR3 with reference TRBV15 and TRBJ2-5 gives the whole variable domain DAMVIQNPRYQVTQFGKPVTLSCSQTLNHNVMYWYQQKSSQAPKLLFHYYDKDFNNEADTPDNFQSRRPNTSFCFLDIRSPGLGDTAMYLCATSGGQGILETQYFGPGTRLLVL.